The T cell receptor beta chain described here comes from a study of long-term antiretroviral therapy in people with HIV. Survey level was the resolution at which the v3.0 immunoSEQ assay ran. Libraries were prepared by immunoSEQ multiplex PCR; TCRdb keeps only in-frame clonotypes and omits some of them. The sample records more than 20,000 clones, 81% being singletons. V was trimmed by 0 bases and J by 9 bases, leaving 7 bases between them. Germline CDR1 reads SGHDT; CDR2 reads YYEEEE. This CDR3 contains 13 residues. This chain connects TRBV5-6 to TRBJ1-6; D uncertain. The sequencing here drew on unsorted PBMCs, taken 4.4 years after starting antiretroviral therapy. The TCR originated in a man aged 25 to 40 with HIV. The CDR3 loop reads CASSLVRGSPLHF. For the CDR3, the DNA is TGTGCCAGCAGCTTGGTACGAGGTTCACCCCTCCACTTT.